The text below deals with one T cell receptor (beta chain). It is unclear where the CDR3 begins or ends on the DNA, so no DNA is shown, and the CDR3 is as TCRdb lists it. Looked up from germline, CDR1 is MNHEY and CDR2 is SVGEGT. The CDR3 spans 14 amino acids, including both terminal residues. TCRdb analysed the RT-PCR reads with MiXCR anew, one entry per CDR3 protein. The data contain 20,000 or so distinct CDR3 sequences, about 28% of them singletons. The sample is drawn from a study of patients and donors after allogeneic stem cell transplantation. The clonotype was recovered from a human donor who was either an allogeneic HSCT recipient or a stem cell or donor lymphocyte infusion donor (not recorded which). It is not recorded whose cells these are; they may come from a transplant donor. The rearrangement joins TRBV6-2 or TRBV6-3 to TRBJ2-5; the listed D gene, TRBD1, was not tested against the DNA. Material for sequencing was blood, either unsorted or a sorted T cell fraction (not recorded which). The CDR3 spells CASILDRAKKTQYF.